The present T cell receptor beta chain was sequenced within a study of sequential checkpoint blockade in melanoma. As for the study in general: Each arm's sequence ended with maintenance nivolumab.

The length of the CDR3 is 14 residues. The germline V gene encodes CDR1 MNHEY and CDR2 SVGAGI. The V and J ends lost 8 bases and 5 bases, in that order; junction bases with no gene match: 9. Sample treatment: randomized to nivolumab then ipilimumab (arm A) or the reverse (arm B). Patients had received no earlier DNA-damaging chemotherapy. Live CD3+CD8+ CD19− CD56− cells were sorted from PBMCs. Produced via immunoSEQ multiplex PCR; TCRdb's table is partial and in-frame only. Among roughly 8,800 clones listed, 71% were seen once. This clone has just a few counts. This sample comprised CD8+ T cells sorted from blood (inferred from file names), obtained from a patient given nivolumab and ipilimumab in sequence. The chain combines TRBV6-5 with TRBJ2-5, with 9 bases lining up with TRBD2. This TCR was sampled from a human donor with melanoma. The CDR3 protein is CASGLAGVGETQYF. The CDR3 DNA reads TGTGCCAGCGGATTAGCGGGGGTCGGGGAGACCCAGTACTTC.